This T cell receptor (beta chain) was observed in a study of STAT5B mutations in CD4+ large granular lymphocyte leukemia. The wider study: The CDR3 'QG' motif was associated with a particular HLA allele among healthy donors. General observations from the study: TRBV06-family usage was enriched in top patient clones (8/27) versus controls (2/35).

Trimming took 0 bases from V and 2 from J, leaving 8 bases between them. CDR3 length: 15 residues. Germline assignment: CDR1 SGHNT and CDR2 YENEEA. Note on this clone: What it recognizes is unknown.

The repertoire was sequenced with immunoSEQ multiplex PCR; TCRdb's copy has only in-frame clones and lacks some. This table has some 30,000 clones, about two thirds appearing once. The chain uses TRBV11-3 and TRBJ2-1; D not certain. This TCR came from a human donor in good health. Sequenced sample: CD4+ T cells from blood buffy coats. CDR3 residues: CASSLEVPPYNEQFF. The CDR3 nucleotides read TGTGCCAGCAGCTTAGAGGTGCCCCCCTACAATGAGCAGTTCTTC.